The rows below give T cell receptor beta chains drawn from one sample of a study of T cells expressing NK-cell markers. TCRdb re-called the 5' RACE reads and gives one entry per CDR3 protein, without DNA. This table lists fewer than 400,000 distinct CDR3 sequences. The sample consisted of blood T cells: a sorted CD56 or NKG2C T cell subset, CD4+ or CD8+ T cells, or bulk PBMC T cells (not recorded which). These receptors came from a man aged 18 to 69 in good health. The CDR3 runs from the conserved cysteine through the conserved F or W. Fields, in order: J gene, V gene, clone size, CDR3 protein. A row's size may be missing; if present it is once, few, many or a size class.

j_call: TRBJ2-5; v_call: TRBV4-2; clone_size: .; cdr3_aa: CASSLRSTSGGPQETQYF
j_call: TRBJ1-5; v_call: TRBV19; clone_size: .; cdr3_aa: CASTRGDRDNQPQHF
j_call: TRBJ2-1; v_call: TRBV11-2; clone_size: .; cdr3_aa: CASSPWEASGDNEQFF
j_call: TRBJ2-7; v_call: TRBV14; clone_size: .; cdr3_aa: CASSPQGSEQYF
j_call: TRBJ2-7; v_call: TRBV6-5; clone_size: .; cdr3_aa: CASSYSASGVYEQYF
j_call: TRBJ2-2; v_call: TRBV6-5; clone_size: .; cdr3_aa: CASSSLGTGDTGELFF
j_call: TRBJ2-3; v_call: TRBV20-1; clone_size: .; cdr3_aa: CSAREPGTPSTDTQYF
j_call: TRBJ1-5; v_call: TRBV12-3/TRBV12-4; clone_size: .; cdr3_aa: CASSHPLVGGQDNQPQHF
j_call: TRBJ2-7; v_call: TRBV2; clone_size: .; cdr3_aa: CASRPGLAGYEQYF
j_call: TRBJ1-1; v_call: TRBV29-1; clone_size: .; cdr3_aa: CSVAVIGPGTEAFF
j_call: TRBJ1-1; v_call: TRBV5-1; clone_size: medium-sized; cdr3_aa: CASSWDRRENTEAFF
j_call: TRBJ1-5; v_call: TRBV6-2/TRBV6-3; clone_size: .; cdr3_aa: CASSWETPGQGGLVNQPQHF
j_call: TRBJ2-3; v_call: TRBV15; clone_size: .; cdr3_aa: CATSRYGGLQYF
j_call: TRBJ1-5; v_call: TRBV15; clone_size: .; cdr3_aa: CATSRDNLGSRRQPQHF
j_call: TRBJ2-3; v_call: TRBV14; clone_size: .; cdr3_aa: CASSQAGSGLRTDTQYF
j_call: TRBJ1-2; v_call: TRBV7-9; clone_size: .; cdr3_aa: CASSSTGGSRGYTF
j_call: TRBJ2-6; v_call: TRBV6-1; clone_size: .; cdr3_aa: CASSEGRGGAGANVLTF
j_call: TRBJ2-3; v_call: TRBV12-3/TRBV12-4; clone_size: .; cdr3_aa: CASSLDLGTGDTQYF
j_call: TRBJ1-5; v_call: TRBV6-4; clone_size: .; cdr3_aa: CASSDSRVRVRNQPQHF
j_call: TRBJ1-2; v_call: TRBV6-1; clone_size: .; cdr3_aa: CASSDPRVDGYTF
j_call: TRBJ2-3; v_call: TRBV20-1; clone_size: .; cdr3_aa: CSARDHQVPQYF
j_call: TRBJ1-2; v_call: TRBV11-2; clone_size: .; cdr3_aa: CASSPRTGNGYTF
j_call: TRBJ2-7; v_call: TRBV2; clone_size: .; cdr3_aa: CASRESSYEQYF
j_call: TRBJ2-1; v_call: TRBV3-1; clone_size: .; cdr3_aa: CASSQGVSTNEQFF
j_call: TRBJ2-1; v_call: TRBV20-1; clone_size: .; cdr3_aa: CSALDLYNEQFF
j_call: TRBJ1-4; v_call: TRBV2; clone_size: .; cdr3_aa: CASSSEMNNEKLFF
j_call: TRBJ1-1; v_call: TRBV30; clone_size: .; cdr3_aa: CACNRGGPGEAFF
j_call: TRBJ2-7; v_call: TRBV5-1; clone_size: .; cdr3_aa: CASSPSGQTFYEQYF
j_call: TRBJ2-1; v_call: TRBV24-1; clone_size: .; cdr3_aa: CATSVSGRSSYNEQFF
j_call: TRBJ1-1; v_call: TRBV5-5; clone_size: .; cdr3_aa: CASSLKGLGTTEAFF
j_call: TRBJ1-2; v_call: TRBV28; clone_size: .; cdr3_aa: CASSAPGTSISYGYTF
j_call: TRBJ2-7; v_call: TRBV6-1; clone_size: .; cdr3_aa: CASTRDRANHEQYF
j_call: TRBJ2-4; v_call: TRBV4-1; clone_size: .; cdr3_aa: CASSYPGTSRVQYF
j_call: TRBJ2-5; v_call: TRBV11-1; clone_size: .; cdr3_aa: CASSLEPPGPRLGETQYF
j_call: TRBJ2-3; v_call: TRBV20-1; clone_size: .; cdr3_aa: CSARSGGATDTQYF
j_call: TRBJ2-2; v_call: TRBV7-6; clone_size: .; cdr3_aa: CASSSTVGVAGELFF
j_call: TRBJ2-7; v_call: TRBV6-2/TRBV6-3; clone_size: .; cdr3_aa: CASSYPPDRTDEQYF
j_call: TRBJ1-1; v_call: TRBV7-6; clone_size: .; cdr3_aa: CASSLQGRILEAFF
j_call: TRBJ2-1; v_call: TRBV7-9; clone_size: .; cdr3_aa: CASSFSGGLFF
j_call: TRBJ1-2; v_call: TRBV18; clone_size: .; cdr3_aa: CASSPMRSRQGDYGYTF
j_call: TRBJ1-2; v_call: TRBV2; clone_size: .; cdr3_aa: CASSEAGGNLYGYTF
j_call: TRBJ1-6; v_call: TRBV6-5; clone_size: .; cdr3_aa: CASSYSRGTQNSPLHF
j_call: TRBJ1-5; v_call: TRBV6-5; clone_size: .; cdr3_aa: CASSWGQGWSNQPQHF
j_call: TRBJ2-4; v_call: TRBV28; clone_size: .; cdr3_aa: CASSLWAGGVKAKNIQYF
j_call: TRBJ1-2; v_call: TRBV27; clone_size: .; cdr3_aa: CASIPNYGYTF
j_call: TRBJ2-1; v_call: TRBV5-1; clone_size: .; cdr3_aa: CASSLGRGGGASEQFF
j_call: TRBJ2-7; v_call: TRBV29-1; clone_size: .; cdr3_aa: CSVGLFRREEYF
j_call: TRBJ1-2; v_call: TRBV4-2; clone_size: .; cdr3_aa: CASSQDLGYGYTF
j_call: TRBJ2-3; v_call: TRBV3-1; clone_size: .; cdr3_aa: CASSQNLGSTDTQYF
j_call: TRBJ1-1; v_call: TRBV25-1; clone_size: .; cdr3_aa: CASSELGGRVEAFF
j_call: TRBJ2-7; v_call: TRBV6-5; clone_size: .; cdr3_aa: CASSYVGEKQYF
j_call: TRBJ2-1; v_call: TRBV11-2; clone_size: .; cdr3_aa: CASSSRLAGTGNEQFF
j_call: TRBJ1-2; v_call: TRBV6-1; clone_size: .; cdr3_aa: CASTRTGSYNYGYTF
j_call: TRBJ2-7; v_call: TRBV3-1; clone_size: medium-sized; cdr3_aa: CASSLTDYEQYF
j_call: TRBJ2-1; v_call: TRBV7-9; clone_size: .; cdr3_aa: CASSPSPPYNEQFF
j_call: TRBJ2-1; v_call: TRBV28; clone_size: .; cdr3_aa: CASTTGGTVNEQFF
j_call: TRBJ2-1; v_call: TRBV5-1; clone_size: .; cdr3_aa: CASSWVGLAGTTINYNEQFF
j_call: TRBJ1-2; v_call: TRBV5-1; clone_size: .; cdr3_aa: CASSSPGTNSYGYTF
j_call: TRBJ1-4; v_call: TRBV12-3/TRBV12-4; clone_size: .; cdr3_aa: CASRRYSAQNEKLFF